Listed here are 7 T cell receptor beta chains from one sample, sequenced in a study of blood T cell repertoires in COVID-19. Produced via immunoSEQ multiplex PCR; TCRdb's table is partial and in-frame only. The sample contains about 260,000 clones, about nine tenths of which appear only once. Sequenced: peripheral blood. These receptors all stem from a woman aged 25-40 years with COVID-19, enrolled during active disease.

The rearrangement uses TRBV7-2 and TRBJ2-2; tentative D call: TRBD2 (6 bases). CDR1 and CDR2 from the germline V gene are SGHTA and FQGNSA. The V gene lost 5 bases and the J gene lost 5 bases, with 24 bases spanning the gap. This CDR3 has 18 amino acids. CDR3 in DNA: TGTGCCAGCAGCCACCCCGGGACGGGAATCGCGGGAACCGGGGAGCTGTTTTTT. This codes for CASSHPGTGIAGTGELFF. The full variable domain, in which reference TRBV7-2 and TRBJ2-2 provide the parts outside the CDR3, is GAGVSQSPSNKVTEKGKDVELRCDPISGHTALYWYRQSLGQGLEFLIYFQGNSAPDKSGLPSDRFSAERTGGSVSTLTIQRTQQEDSAVYLCASSHPGTGIAGTGELFFGEGSRLTVL.

This chain joins TRBV7-9 and TRBJ2-7, with D possibly matching TRBD1 (5 bases). V was pared by 6 bases and J by 1 base, with 10 bases between. The CDR3 runs to 13 residues. Germline values: CDR1 SEHNR, CDR2 FQNEAQ (reference sequence). DNA for the CDR3: TGTGCCAGCAGTCCAGACAGTTCCTACGAGCAGTACTTC. Its translation: CASSPDSSYEQYF.

V and J are TRBV29-1 and TRBJ1-4; no clear D. V lost 6 bases and J lost 7, with 12 bases in between. Germline V gene lookup returns CDR1 SQVTM and CDR2 ANQGSEA. The CDR3 extends over 12 amino acids. CDR3 sequence reads: CSVRGTREKLFF. The CDR3, as DNA: TGCAGCGTGCGGGGAACGCGTGAAAAACTGTTTTTT.

The chain has TRBV28 and TRBJ2-5; 13 bases map to TRBD2. CDR1 is MDHEN and CDR2 is SYDVKM in the germline V gene. The V segment lost 4 bases and the J segment 1 base; nucleotides outside the gene matches: 3. The CDR3 is made up of 16 amino acids. The CDR3 bases are TGTGCCAGCAGTTGGGGGACTAGCGGGGTCCAAGAGACCCAGTACTTC. Protein sequence: CASSWGTSGVQETQYF.

The V gene is TRBV4-1, the J gene TRBJ2-3; D is undetermined. Trimming pared 0 bases from V and 3 bases from J, leaving 10 bases between. From germline, CDR1 is MGHRA and CDR2 YSYEKL. The CDR3 totals 15 residues. CDR3: CASSQDQYRTDTQYF. CDR3 bases: TGCGCCAGCAGCCAAGATCAGTACAGAACAGATACGCAGTATTTT.

In DNA, the CDR3 is TGTGCCAGCTCAGTACTAGAGAAAGAGACCCAGTACTTC. Its translation: CASSVLEKETQYF. The gene calls are TRBV18 and TRBJ2-5; a weak D match, TRBD2 (5 bases). V was cut by 5 bases and J by 3 bases, with 10 bases left in between. The CDR3 is 13 residues long. CDR1 is KGHSH and CDR2 is LQKENI in the germline V gene.

The CDR3 here is CASTDRAGNQPQHF. DNA of the CDR3: TGTGCCAGCACGGACAGGGCGGGGAATCAGCCCCAGCATTTT. The rearrangement joins TRBV19 to TRBJ1-5; 8 bases agree with TRBD1. The germline V gene has CDR1 LNHDA and CDR2 SQIVND (reference sequence). The CDR3 is made up of 14 amino acids. The junction had 8 bases not matched to a gene; V was cut back by 9 bases and J by 4 bases.